This T cell receptor beta chain was captured in a study of T-cell memory formation after mild COVID-19. The CDR3 length is 15 residues. Germline V gene data show CDR1 as MGHRA and CDR2 as YSYEKL. V gave up 0 bases and J gave up 7 bases, with 14 bases separating them. TCRdb reprocessed the 5' RACE reads via MiXCR and lists one record per CDR3 protein. The sample holds around 200,000 distinct CDR3 sequences, about a sixth seen once. Sequenced sample: PBMCs or a T cell subset sorted from them (not recorded which). J is TRBJ2-3 and V is TRBV4-1; D remains unclear. This clonotype was sampled from an adult woman who had mild COVID-19 (a few samples of this study predate the infection). Cell type and time point are not known. In nucleotides, the CDR3 is TGCGCCAGCAGCCAAGAAACAGCCAGGCTATATACGCAGTATTTT. It encodes CASSQETARLYTQYF.